A selection of T cell receptor beta chains follows, all from one sample in a study of cytomegalovirus exposure and HLA in healthy donors. The protocol was immunoSEQ multiplex PCR, while the TCRdb copy is restricted to in-frame clones and leaves out a portion. The repertoire has 180,000 or so clones, roughly 80% of them found once; the top ten carry roughly 7.6%. Sequenced material: PBMCs. These receptors all stem from a woman aged 40 to 50 in good health and CMV-seropositive. The CDR3 runs from the conserved cysteine through the conserved F or W. Fields, in order: J gene, D gene, clone size, V gene, CDR3 length, CDR3 protein, CDR3 DNA. D genes are given only for firm matches. The listing skips clone size in some rows; elsewhere it reads once, few, many or a size class.

TRBJ2-1 TRBD2 NA TRBV6-5 14 CASSRLAGEGEQFF TGTGCCAGCAGTCGACTAGCGGGAGAGGGTGAGCAGTTCTTC
TRBJ2-7 TRBD1 NA TRBV29-1 13 CSVVKTGQGSQYF TGCAGCGTTGTGAAAACGGGACAGGGTTCACAGTACTTC
TRBJ2-5 NA NA TRBV7-2 15 CASSSPTTSPETQYF TGTGCCAGCAGCTCCCCCACCACTAGCCCGGAGACCCAGTACTTC
TRBJ2-1 NA NA TRBV12-5 20 CASGLVLSGLTGLSYNEQFF TGTGCTAGTGGTTTGGTATTAAGTGGGCTAACCGGTCTCTCCTACAATGAGCAGTTCTTC
TRBJ2-1 TRBD2 NA TRBV4-2 18 CASSQGVAGGLVGNEQFF TGTGCCAGCAGCCAAGGGGTAGCGGGAGGGCTCGTCGGCAATGAGCAGTTCTTC
TRBJ1-1 TRBD1 NA TRBV28 14 CASKEDRVVTEAFF TGTGCCAGCAAGGAGGACAGGGTAGTCACTGAAGCTTTCTTT
TRBJ2-6 NA few TRBV7-2 14 CASSPPPGANVLTF TGTGCCAGCAGCCCCCCTCCTGGGGCCAACGTCCTGACTTTC
TRBJ1-4 NA few TRBV4-3 16 CASSPQRGGRNEKLFF TGCGCCAGCAGCCCTCAAAGGGGAGGGCGCAATGAAAAACTGTTTTTT
TRBJ2-7 TRBD1 few TRBV7-2 16 CASSHGPGQGPEEQYF TGTGCCAGCAGCCACGGCCCGGGACAGGGCCCTGAGGAGCAGTACTTC
TRBJ2-1 TRBD2 NA TRBV4-3 19 CASSQGMTSGTSSYNEQFF TGCGCCAGCAGCCAAGGTATGACTAGCGGGACGAGCTCCTACAATGAGCAGTTCTTC
TRBJ2-1 TRBD2 once TRBV7-6 15 CASILTSGAGNEQFF TGTGCCAGCATTTTGACTAGCGGAGCGGGCAATGAGCAGTTCTTC
TRBJ2-2 NA NA TRBV27 15 CASTQDRRSTGELFF TGTGCCAGCACCCAGGACAGAAGATCCACCGGGGAGCTGTTTTTT
TRBJ2-1 TRBD2 few TRBV7-9 18 CASSFSLAGKKGYNEQFF TGTGCCAGCAGCTTTAGCTTAGCGGGAAAAAAGGGGTACAATGAGCAGTTCTTC
TRBJ2-5 TRBD2 few TRBV4-1 18 CASSQGGLAGGFQETQYF TGCGCCAGCAGCCAAGGGGGACTAGCGGGAGGCTTCCAAGAGACCCAGTACTTC
TRBJ1-1 NA once TRBV7-9 15 CASSLILAGATEAFF TGTGCCAGCAGCTTAATTTTGGCGGGGGCTACTGAAGCTTTCTTT
TRBJ2-4 TRBD1 NA TRBV2 15 CASTTRGLAKNIQYF TGTGCCAGCACTACCAGGGGGCTAGCCAAAAACATTCAGTACTTC
TRBJ1-1 TRBD1 NA TRBV29-1 14 CSVPGYRGNTEAFF TGCAGCGTCCCCGGGTACAGGGGGAACACTGAAGCTTTCTTT
TRBJ1-5 NA once TRBV19 15 CASSATPDYPRSQHF TGTGCCAGTAGCGCGACCCCGGACTACCCGAGGTCCCAGCATTTT
TRBJ1-5 NA NA TRBV2 12 CASSVPSRPQHF TGTGCCAGCAGTGTTCCTTCCCGGCCCCAGCATTTT
TRBJ1-1 TRBD1 NA TRBV19 14 CASSLDRSATEAFF TGTGCCAGTAGTTTGGACAGGAGCGCCACTGAAGCTTTCTTT
TRBJ2-2 NA NA TRBV6-5 14 CASTQVYDTGELFF TGTGCCAGCACTCAGGTCTACGACACCGGGGAGCTGTTTTTT
TRBJ2-1 NA NA TRBV5-1 15 CASSSGTTSYNEQFF TGCGCCAGCAGTTCCGGGACAACCTCCTACAATGAGCAGTTCTTC
TRBJ2-7 TRBD1 NA TRBV19 15 CASSIAGQGFYEQYF TGTGCCAGTAGTATAGCGGGACAGGGGTTCTACGAGCAGTACTTC
TRBJ2-5 TRBD1 NA TRBV29-1 12 CSVARGRETQYF TGTAGCGTTGCAAGGGGGCGAGAGACCCAGTACTTC
TRBJ1-1 NA NA TRBV11-2 13 CASSLRGLGEAFF TGTGCCAGCAGCTTAAGGGGTTTGGGTGAAGCTTTCTTT
TRBJ1-2 NA NA TRBV2 14 CASSELTGMDGYTF TGTGCCAGCAGTGAACTAACAGGGATGGATGGCTACACCTTC
TRBJ1-1 TRBD1 NA TRBV2 17 CASSEDGGQRLNTEAFF TGTGCCAGCAGTGAGGATGGGGGACAGCGGTTGAACACTGAAGCTTTCTTT
TRBJ1-2 NA NA TRBV11-2 14 CASSERVTGYGYTF TGTGCCAGCAGCGAGCGTGTGACAGGATATGGCTACACCTTC
TRBJ2-3 TRBD1 NA TRBV7-9 18 CASSLRHTGQGFFDTQYF TGTGCCAGCAGCTTGAGACACACGGGACAGGGGTTTTTTGATACGCAGTATTTT
TRBJ1-2 TRBD1 NA TRBV27 15 CASSPGTGRSYGYTF TGTGCCAGCAGTCCCGGGACAGGGAGGAGCTATGGCTACACCTTC
TRBJ2-6 NA NA TRBV7-9 16 CASSSSSLSGANVLTF TGTGCCAGCAGCTCGTCGTCTCTTTCTGGGGCCAACGTCCTGACTTTC
TRBJ2-7 NA NA TRBV5-1 13 CASSLDSGYEQYF TGCGCCAGCAGCTTGGATTCAGGCTACGAGCAGTACTTC
TRBJ1-4 TRBD1 NA TRBV5-1 16 CASSFNRGGGNEKLFF TGCGCCAGCAGCTTCAACAGGGGAGGTGGTAATGAAAAACTGTTTTTT
TRBJ2-2 NA NA TRBV19 15 CASSMFSLNTGELFF TGTGCCAGTAGTATGTTTAGCTTGAACACCGGGGAGCTGTTTTTT
TRBJ2-7 NA NA TRBV1 16 CTSSRTGTGKSSEQYF TGCACCAGCAGCCGAACCGGGACAGGGAAATCTAGCGAGCAGTACTTC
TRBJ2-6 TRBD2 few TRBV7-6 18 CASSLGAREGSGANVLTF TGTGCCAGCAGCTTAGGGGCTAGGGAGGGGTCCGGGGCCAACGTCCTGACTTTC
TRBJ2-5 NA NA TRBV11-2 15 CASSRMTRKLETQYF TGTGCCAGCAGCAGAATGACTAGAAAGTTGGAGACCCAGTACTTC
TRBJ1-2 NA NA TRBV19 14 CASVGTSGVRGYTF TGTGCCAGTGTTGGAACCTCAGGGGTTCGTGGCTACACCTTC
TRBJ2-2 NA NA TRBV11-2 15 CASSSELITTGELFF TGTGCCAGCAGCTCCGAGCTAATTACCACCGGGGAGCTGTTTTTT
TRBJ2-3 TRBD2 NA TRBV7-9 14 CASSPLAPQDTQYF TGTGCCAGCAGCCCACTAGCGCCACAAGATACGCAGTATTTT